Below, one T cell receptor (beta chain) is given with its context. Its antigen remains unidentified. The CDR3 is 14 amino acids. The germline V gene has CDR1 LNHNV and CDR2 YYDKDF (reference sequence). The ends were cut back, 4 bases at V and 5 bases at J, with 14 bases in the middle. Generated by immunoSEQ multiplex PCR, the TCRdb table keeps only in-frame clones and is missing some. The table shows roughly 70,000 clones, with more than 75% occurring only once. This record belongs to a study of T cell responses to AZD1222 COVID-19 vaccine. Study conclusions and caveats: Spike-specific TCR repertoires showed rising breadth and depth after two AZD1222 doses. Across spike, vaccine-associated CD4 TCRs were found, dominant at 160-218 and 743-854. Females made up more of the donors, who were largely white British, and clonal diversity may have come out too low.

The starting material was peripheral blood, obtained 28 days after the second dose of the MenACWY control vaccine. V gene TRBV15 combines with J gene TRBJ1-1, with TRBD1 as a possible D gene (6 bases). The TCR was taken from an adult who received the MenACWY meningococcal vaccine as a control. The CDR3 DNA follows: TGTGCCACCAGCACGGCACAGGGAGGGACTGAAGCTTTCTTT. Its protein is CATSTAQGGTEAFF.